This TCR beta chain was documented in a study of Ad26.COV2.S vaccination and SARS-CoV-2 variants (dated by TCRdb to the early 2020s). Study-wide context: TCRbeta repertoire sequencing was used to assess the specificity and breadth of SARS-CoV-2-reactive T cell receptors after Ad26.COV2.S vaccination. A total of roughly 30 samples were included in the TCR-sequenced set, comprising 19 Ad26.COV2.S vaccine recipients, 5 placebo recipients and 8 SARS-CoV-2 convalescent individuals.

The immunoSEQ Assay was used to sequence TCRbeta CDR3 regions. After extraction, genomic DNA underwent amplification by bias-controlled multiplex PCR, followed by high-throughput sequencing. As for the original processing: Collapsing and filtering of sequences were performed to quantify the absolute abundance of each unique TCRbeta CDR3 region. Usable DNA was measured by amplifying reference genes present in all nucleated cells, and TCRbeta template counts were normalized to that usable DNA to estimate T cell fraction. Repertoire TCRs were annotated as SARS-CoV-2-specific by exact matching of V gene, CDR3 amino acid sequence and J gene to a known reactive TCR set. MIRA supplied the reference SARS-CoV-2 TCR set, which was filtered for enrichment in COVID-19-positive ImmuneCODE repertoires so that public or cross-reactive TCRs were removed. Drawing on the MIRA antigens, annotated TCRs were analysed further at the level of specific ORF or position within ORF. Depth was the summed frequency of annotated unique rearrangements, while breadth was defined as annotated unique rearrangements over total unique productive rearrangements. Two-sided Wilcoxon rank-sum tests were applied when comparing TCR breadth between groups. The clones in this table, taken by TCRdb from immuneACCESS, are in-frame only. Not every clone is retained; where verified, under half of the shortfall comes from an unresolved V gene, and the cause of the rest is unknown. The V and J calls and clone size were taken over from that table, and D and trimming were inferred from the DNA. The sample table lists 120,000 to 150,000 clones, roughly 89% of them with a count of one. The top ten clones comprise approximately 5.1% of the sample.

Explained via the paper, the time point label denotes: individuals recovered from natural SARS-CoV-2 infection. As for this clone: Its antigen is not yet known. No base qualities exist here, and no much larger clone lies one base off it.

From cysteine to phenylalanine, the CDR3 is 12 amino acids long. Solely the CDR3 DNA is kept, with 36 bases framed from the first base. The paper as a whole reports these results and caveats: It was noted by the authors that total T cell responses may have been underestimated by the TCR breadth and depth analyses. Non-spike TCR breadth was comparable between vaccine and placebo recipients, consistent with the vaccine containing only spike. Compared with placebo recipients, Ad26.COV2.S recipients showed higher spike-specific TCR breadth (P = 0.0014). After vaccination, substantial breadth of spike-specific CD8+ and CD4+ T cell responses was reported.

This receptor was identified in a human donor who had recovered from COVID-19. The source material was peripheral blood, sampled after recovery from COVID-19. The V gene is TRBV21-1 and the J gene is TRBJ2-1; the D call of TRBD1 is as the table states it, not checked on the DNA. TRBV21-1 is recorded as a pseudogene. For the CDR3, the sequence is CASSRRDRGQFF. The sequenced DNA: TGTGCCAGCAGCAGACGAGACAGGGGCCAGTTCTTC.